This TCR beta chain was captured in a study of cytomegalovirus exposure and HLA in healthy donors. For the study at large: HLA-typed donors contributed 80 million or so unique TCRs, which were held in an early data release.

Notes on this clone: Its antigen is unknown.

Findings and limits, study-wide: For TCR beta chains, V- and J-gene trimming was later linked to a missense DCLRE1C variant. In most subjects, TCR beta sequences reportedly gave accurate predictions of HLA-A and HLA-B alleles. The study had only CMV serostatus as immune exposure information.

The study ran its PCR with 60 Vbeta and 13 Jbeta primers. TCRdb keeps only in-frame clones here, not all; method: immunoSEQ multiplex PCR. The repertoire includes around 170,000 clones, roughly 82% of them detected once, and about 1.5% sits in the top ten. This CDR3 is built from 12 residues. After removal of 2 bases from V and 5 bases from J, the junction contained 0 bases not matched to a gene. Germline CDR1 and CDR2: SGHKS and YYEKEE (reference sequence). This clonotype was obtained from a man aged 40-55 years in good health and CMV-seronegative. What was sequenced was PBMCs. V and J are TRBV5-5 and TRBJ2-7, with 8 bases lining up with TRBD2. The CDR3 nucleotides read TGTGCCAGCAGCTTCGGGGGGGACGAGCAGTACTTC. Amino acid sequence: CASSFGGDEQYF.